The rows below give T cell receptor beta chains drawn from one sample of a study of human thymus T cells. Some clones are missing from TCRdb's copy, which holds only in-frame ones; the method was immunoSEQ multiplex PCR. The sample records just over 45,000 clones, more than 85% being singletons. The sequenced material came from blood. The receptors derive from a girl under three years old with a congenital heart defect but otherwise immunologically healthy. Each CDR3 is given with its conserved first and last residue. The D gene is left open where the match is weak. Clone size is not always given. Where it is, it says once, few, many or a class for expanded clones.

j_call clone_size d_call v_call cdr3_aa cdr3_nt
TRBJ2-7 - - TRBV4-2 CASSQERSSYEQYF TGTGCCAGCAGCCAAGAGAGGAGCTCCTACGAGCAGTACTTC
TRBJ2-4 - TRBD2 TRBV5-6 CASSLQGGRAKNIQYF TGTGCCAGCAGCTTGCAAGGCGGGAGAGCCAAAAACATTCAGTACTTC
TRBJ1-1 - - TRBV11-2 CASSLVGFPPNTEAFF TGTGCCAGCAGCTTAGTAGGGTTCCCCCCGAACACTGAAGCTTTCTTT
TRBJ1-4 - - TRBV5-1 CASSSQGANEKLFF TGCGCCAGCAGCTCACAGGGAGCTAATGAAAAACTGTTTTTT
TRBJ2-4 - TRBD2 TRBV7-2 CASIERDKNIQYF TGTGCCAGCATCGAGCGGGACAAAAACATTCAGTACTTC
TRBJ2-7 - TRBD2 TRBV25-1 CASSELAGDVYEQYF TGTGCCAGCAGTGAATTAGCGGGAGACGTTTACGAGCAGTACTTC
TRBJ2-2 - TRBD2 TRBV27 CASGTSGELFF TGTGCCAGCGGGACTAGCGGGGAGCTGTTTTTT
TRBJ2-1 - - TRBV18 CASLGDRGREFSYNEQFF TGTGCCAGCTTAGGGGACCGTGGCAGGGAGTTCTCCTACAATGAGCAGTTCTTC
TRBJ1-5 - TRBD1 TRBV6-6 CASTPDRANQPQHF TGTGCCAGCACCCCCGACAGGGCCAATCAGCCCCAACATTTT
TRBJ1-2 - - TRBV10-3 CAIRNDRNYGYTF TGTGCCATCAGGAATGACAGGAACTATGGCTACACCTTC
TRBJ1-5 - - TRBV2 CASSSNRALNQPQHF TGTGCCAGCTCTTCAAACAGGGCTCTCAATCAGCCCCAGCATTTT
TRBJ2-7 - - TRBV19 CASSIGFRTTAPNEQYF TGTGCCAGTAGTATAGGGTTCAGGACAACCGCACCAAACGAGCAGTACTTC
TRBJ1-2 - TRBD1 TRBV2 CASRPGQGVGGYTF TGTGCCAGCAGACCGGGACAGGGGGTTGGTGGCTACACCTTC
TRBJ2-7 - TRBD2 TRBV4-2 CASSSGTSGIPPYEQYF TGTGCCAGCAGCAGCGGTACTAGCGGGATTCCCCCCTACGAGCAGTACTTC
TRBJ2-7 once TRBD2 TRBV28 CAVWGREADYEQYF TGTGCCGTCTGGGGGCGGGAGGCCGACTACGAGCAGTACTTC
TRBJ1-1 - TRBD1 TRBV6-5 CASRLRTGGEAFF TGTGCCAGCAGGTTGCGGACAGGGGGTGAAGCTTTCTTT
TRBJ2-1 - TRBD2 TRBV11-2 CASSLKGLPNNEQFF TGTGCCAGCAGCTTAAAGGGACTACCGAACAATGAGCAGTTCTTC
TRBJ1-3 - - TRBV6-1 CASSELPRATIYF TGTGCCAGCAGTGAACTACCCAGGGCCACCATATATTTT
TRBJ2-1 - TRBD2 TRBV2 CASRDRGLAGGLNEQFF TGTGCCAGCAGGGACAGGGGACTAGCGGGAGGGCTCAATGAGCAGTTCTTC
TRBJ1-2 - - TRBV28 CASSSGLDDYYGYTF TGTGCCAGCAGTTCGGGACTGGACGATTACTATGGCTACACCTTC
TRBJ2-7 - TRBD2 TRBV28 CASGISGRALEQYF TGTGCCAGCGGAATTAGCGGGAGGGCCTTAGAGCAGTACTTC
TRBJ2-7 - TRBD1 TRBV7-8 CASSLDRVLYEQYF TGTGCCAGCTCCCTAGACAGGGTCCTCTACGAGCAGTACTTC